The sequence of this TCR beta chain was determined in a study of OX40 agonist ivuxolimab in advanced cancers. Study as a whole: Hepatocellular carcinoma, melanoma, renal cell or head and neck cancer occurred in dose-escalation patients. The group had a mean age of roughly 56 years, ranged from about 20 to 79, and was approximately 81% male.

Blood specimens came from baseline, cycle 4 day 1, and cycle 7 day 1. Using immunoSEQ multiplex PCR, the repertoire was profiled, and TCRdb retains in-frame clones only, with some absent. The sample contains tens of thousands of clones, 91% of which appear only once. Germline V gene data show CDR1 as LNHDA and CDR2 as SQIVND (reference sequence). Trimming left V 1 base short and J 4 bases short, with 13 bases between. The CDR3 runs to 15 residues. The sample was CD4+ or CD8+ T cells sorted from blood, taken in a trial of the OX40 agonist ivuxolimab. This chain connects TRBV19 to TRBJ2-5, with D possibly being TRBD1 or TRBD2 (5 bases each). The origin of this receptor is an adult with an advanced solid tumor such as melanoma, head and neck, liver or kidney cancer. CDR3 DNA: TGTGCCAGTAGTATAGCCGGGACCAGGAGAGAGACCCAGTACTTC. Residues: CASSIAGTRRETQYF.